The 5 T cell receptor beta chains in this list originate from one sample, sequenced in a study of regulatory T cells in long-lasting Graves disease. Time point described: newly diagnosed GD, antithyroid drugs for less than 3 months. Making the TCR library involved RNA that had been extracted from PBMCs. Building the TCR beta libraries relied on iRepertoire HTBI primers, and CDR3 regions underwent Arm-PCR. TCRdb used MiXCR to reprocess the multiplex PCR reads, holding one entry per CDR3 protein. The sample shows about 560,000 distinct CDR3 sequences, about 16% of them seen only once. These records were also assigned to another study, of T cells in Graves' hyperthyroidism and ophthalmopathy.

The sample was peripheral blood mononuclear cells (PBMCs), taken at new diagnosis, from a patient treated with antithyroid drugs. These receptors originate from a young man with Graves disease.

In its sample, this clonotype was seen many times. V is TRBV20-1 and J is TRBJ2-1; 10 bases are shared with TRBD2. Trimming cost V 3 bases and J 0 bases; bases outside gene matches: 8. From germline, CDR1 is DFQATT and CDR2 SNEGSKA (reference sequence). The CDR3 is 17 amino acids. The CDR3 spells CSASDLTSGASYNEQFF. CDR3 in DNA: TGCAGTGCTAGTGACCTTACTAGCGGGGCCTCCTACAATGAGCAGTTCTTC.

This clonotype has at least ten counts. The junction departs from germline at one end; a sequencing error may be responsible. The chain joins TRBV27 to TRBJ1-1; TRBD1 agrees at 7 bases. The CDR3 contains 15 residues. The germline CDR1 and CDR2 sequences are MNHEY and SMNVEV (reference sequence). CDR3: CANSLRQGVYTEAFF. The CDR3, as DNA: TGTGCCAACAGTTTGAGGCAGGGGGTTTACACTGAAGCTTTCTTT.

This clonotype was observed at least ten times. J is TRBJ2-7 and V is TRBV7-9, with TRBD2 matching 9 bases. CDR1 is SEHNR and CDR2 is FQNEAQ in the germline V gene (reference sequence). The CDR3 spans 14 residues. Trimming took 3 bases from V and 4 from J; bases not matched to a gene: 4. The CDR3 DNA follows: TGTGCCAGCAGCTTTCTAGCGGGGCATTACGAGCAGTACTTC. It encodes CASSFLAGHYEQYF.

This clonotype occurred many times. The rearrangement joins TRBV7-9 to TRBJ2-1, with 9 bases matching TRBD2. Trimming at V came to 2 bases and at J to 2 bases, leaving 1 base not matched to a gene. This CDR3 spans 15 amino acids. The germline CDR1 and CDR2 sequences are SEHNR and FQNEAQ (reference sequence). This chain's CDR3 is CASSLPSGAYNEQFF. DNA of the CDR3: TGTGCCAGCAGCTTACCTAGCGGGGCCTACAATGAGCAGTTCTTC.

This clonotype was counted a few times. This chain uses TRBV28 with TRBJ2-7; D not certain. Trimming left V 3 bases short and J 3 bases short, with 6 bases between. Germline CDR1 and CDR2: MDHEN and SYDVKM. The CDR3 sequence is 12 residues long. CDR3 coding DNA: TGTGCCAGCAGTTTTGTGTACTACGAGCAGTACTTC. Encoded protein: CASSFVYYEQYF.